The rows below give T cell receptor beta chains drawn from one sample of a study of cytomegalovirus exposure and HLA in healthy donors. Assay used: immunoSEQ multiplex PCR; TCRdb lists only in-frame clones, some missing. The sample lists approximately 40,000 clones; around three fifths were seen once. Sequencing input: PBMCs. Receptor source: a man over 45 in good health and CMV-seropositive. The CDR3 runs from the conserved cysteine through the conserved F or W. D genes are given only for firm matches. Size tells how often a clone was seen (once, few, many) or the class of an expanded clone, and some rows leave it out.

J gene,V gene,D gene,clone size,CDR3 DNA,CDR3 protein
TRBJ2-3,TRBV6-4,TRBD2,.,TGTGCCAGCAGTGCTAGCGGGGGGGCAGATACGCAGTATTTT,CASSASGGADTQYF
TRBJ1-5,TRBV7-6,.,.,TGTGCCAGCAGCACCTCTGAGGACTACGATCAGCCCCAGCATTTT,CASSTSEDYDQPQHF
TRBJ1-2,TRBV7-2,TRBD1,few,TGTGCCAGCAGCTTAGGCAGGGGGCAAGATGGCTACACCTTC,CASSLGRGQDGYTF
TRBJ1-2,TRBV11-2,.,.,TGTGCCAGCAGCTTAGTTACAAGGGGGAAGCAAGGCTACACCTTC,CASSLVTRGKQGYTF
TRBJ2-5,TRBV9,TRBD2,few,TGTGCCAGCAGCGTAGATGGCGGGGGAGGCGAGACCCAGTACTTC,CASSVDGGGGETQYF
TRBJ1-5,TRBV5-8,TRBD1,.,TGTGCCAGCAGCATCCCGGCGGCAGGGGGTAATCAGCCCCAGCATTTT,CASSIPAAGGNQPQHF
TRBJ1-1,TRBV10-3,.,.,TGTGCCATCAGTGGTGGGGGGGCGAACACTGAAGCTTTCTTT,CAISGGGANTEAFF
TRBJ1-2,TRBV5-6,.,.,TGTGCCAGCAGCTTGGTAACTTTTAGTGCCTATGGCTACACCTTC,CASSLVTFSAYGYTF
TRBJ2-1,TRBV6-1,TRBD1,.,TGTGCCAGCAGTGACGGGACAGGGGGGACCAATGAGCAGTTCTTC,CASSDGTGGTNEQFF
TRBJ1-2,TRBV27,.,few,TGTGCCAGCAGATCAGGGTTTTATGGCTACACCTTC,CASRSGFYGYTF
TRBJ2-3,TRBV5-1,.,.,TGCGCCAGCAGCAGGGGCGGCACAGATACGCAGTATTTT,CASSRGGTDTQYF
TRBJ2-4,TRBV4-1,.,.,TGCGCCAGCAGCCAGCCCCCCGCGTACGGGGCCAAAAACATTCAGTACTTC,CASSQPPAYGAKNIQYF
TRBJ1-6,TRBV27,.,.,TGTGCCAGCGGTTCACAGGCAGACTATAATTCACCCCTCCACTTT,CASGSQADYNSPLHF
TRBJ1-5,TRBV6-5,TRBD1,.,TGTGCCAGCAGTTACTCGGGGACAGGGAAGGGTCAGCCCCAGCATTTT,CASSYSGTGKGQPQHF
TRBJ1-1,TRBV5-1,.,.,TGCGCCAGCAGCCCCAGGGCGGGAGGGGAGACTGAAGCTTTCTTT,CASSPRAGGETEAFF
TRBJ1-3,TRBV6-6,.,few,TGTGCCAGCAGGAATCAGGGTACAAGTGGAAACACCATATATTTT,CASRNQGTSGNTIYF
TRBJ2-7,TRBV6-5,.,.,TGTGCCAGCAGTTACCTTCGAGCACAGGGTTTCAACGAGCAGTACTTC,CASSYLRAQGFNEQYF
TRBJ2-3,TRBV30,TRBD2,few,TGTGCCTGGAGTCCCGGGAGGGAGCAGTATTTT,CAWSPGREQYF
TRBJ2-5,TRBV6-1,.,.,TGTGCCAGCATAAGGGGGTCTGGGGAGACCCAGTACTTC,CASIRGSGETQYF
TRBJ1-6,TRBV28,.,.,TGTGCCAGCAGGATACAGGGTTATTCACCCCTCCACTTT,CASRIQGYSPLHF
TRBJ2-2,TRBV7-3,TRBD1,.,TGTGCCAGCGGATCTCACTCAGGGGGTTACACCGGGGAGCTGTTTTTT,CASGSHSGGYTGELFF
TRBJ2-1,TRBV4-1,.,.,TGCGCCAGCAGCAAGAGGTCCTACAATGAGCAGTTCTTC,CASSKRSYNEQFF
TRBJ2-3,TRBV4-3,TRBD2,.,TGCGCCAGCAGCCAAGATCTAGCGGGGGGGCCAGATACGCAGTATTTT,CASSQDLAGGPDTQYF
TRBJ1-4,TRBV28,.,.,TGTGCCAGCACCTTGAACAGGGTTCCTAATGAAAAACTGTTTTTT,CASTLNRVPNEKLFF
TRBJ2-2,TRBV7-6,.,.,TGTGCCAGCGCGATCGGTAACACCGGGGAGCTGTTTTTT,CASAIGNTGELFF
TRBJ2-1,TRBV7-3,TRBD2,.,TGTGCCAGCAGCTTATTCCAGCGGGGTAACGCGAATGAGCAGTTCTTC,CASSLFQRGNANEQFF
TRBJ1-1,TRBV11-1,TRBD1,.,TGTGCCAGCAGCTTAGAAGGGGGCTGGGACACTGAAGCTTTCTTT,CASSLEGGWDTEAFF
TRBJ2-5,TRBV6-6,TRBD1,.,TGTGCCAGCAGTTACTCGACAGGGGGCGCAGAGACCCAGTACTTC,CASSYSTGGAETQYF
TRBJ2-3,TRBV2,.,once,TGTGCCAGCAGACTCACAGGGCCCAGCACAGATACGCAGTATTTT,CASRLTGPSTDTQYF
TRBJ2-1,TRBV11-2,.,.,TGTGCCAGCAGCCAAGGGGCCTCCTACAATGAGCAGTTCTTC,CASSQGASYNEQFF
TRBJ2-7,TRBV5-1,.,few,TGCGCCAGCAGCTGGGGCACCTCCTACGAGCAGTACTTC,CASSWGTSYEQYF
TRBJ2-2,TRBV4-2,.,.,TGTGCCAGCAGCCCCCGAGAGGGGGCGAACACCGGGGAGCTGTTTTTT,CASSPREGANTGELFF
TRBJ1-4,TRBV6-5,.,.,TGTGCCAGCAGTTACATGGCGTCGTTGGGAGGTGAAAAACTGTTTTTT,CASSYMASLGGEKLFF
TRBJ2-7,TRBV5-1,TRBD1,.,TGCGCCAGCAGCTTCGGGACAGGGGACGAGCAGTACTTC,CASSFGTGDEQYF
TRBJ2-1,TRBV13,TRBD1,.,TGTGCCAGCAGCCTAAGGACAGGGGTCTATGAGCAGTTCTTC,CASSLRTGVYEQFF
TRBJ2-3,TRBV6-5,.,.,TGTGCCAGCAGTTACGGCGGCGCCCGAGGCACAGATACGCAGTATTTT,CASSYGGARGTDTQYF
TRBJ2-5,TRBV14,TRBD2,.,TGTGCCAGCAGGACTAGCGGTGGAGAGACCCAGTACTTC,CASRTSGGETQYF
TRBJ1-1,TRBV29-1,.,.,TGCACCGGGGGAGCGTCGAACACTGAAGCTTTCTTT,CTGGASNTEAFF
TRBJ1-1,TRBV27,.,.,TGTGCCAGCATGGTCGGCAGGTCGAACACTGAAGCTTTCTTT,CASMVGRSNTEAFF
TRBJ1-1,TRBV2,TRBD1,once,TGTGCCAGCAGTGGCGCAGCAGGGGGAACTGAAGCTTTCTTT,CASSGAAGGTEAFF
TRBJ1-1,TRBV10-2,.,.,TGCGCCAGCAGTGAGTCGGGGGGGACCACTGAAGCTTTCTTT,CASSESGGTTEAFF
TRBJ1-5,TRBV7-9,.,few,TGTGCCAGCAGCTTAGGCGACAATAGCAATCAGCCCCAGCATTTT,CASSLGDNSNQPQHF
TRBJ1-1,TRBV6-5,.,few,TGTGCCAGCTACAAACAGTACACTGAAGCTTTCTTT,CASYKQYTEAFF
TRBJ2-6,TRBV6-1,.,few,TGTGCCAGCAGTGCCGCGGCGACTGGGGCCAACGTCCTGACTTTC,CASSAAATGANVLTF
TRBJ2-5,TRBV2,TRBD2,once,TGTGCCAGCATCGAGGAAGCGGGGGGACTAAGAGGGACCCAGTACTTC,CASIEEAGGLRGTQYF
TRBJ2-7,TRBV6-1,TRBD1,once,TGTGCCAGCAGTGCCCTCCGGACAGGCTCCTACGAGCAGTACTTC,CASSALRTGSYEQYF